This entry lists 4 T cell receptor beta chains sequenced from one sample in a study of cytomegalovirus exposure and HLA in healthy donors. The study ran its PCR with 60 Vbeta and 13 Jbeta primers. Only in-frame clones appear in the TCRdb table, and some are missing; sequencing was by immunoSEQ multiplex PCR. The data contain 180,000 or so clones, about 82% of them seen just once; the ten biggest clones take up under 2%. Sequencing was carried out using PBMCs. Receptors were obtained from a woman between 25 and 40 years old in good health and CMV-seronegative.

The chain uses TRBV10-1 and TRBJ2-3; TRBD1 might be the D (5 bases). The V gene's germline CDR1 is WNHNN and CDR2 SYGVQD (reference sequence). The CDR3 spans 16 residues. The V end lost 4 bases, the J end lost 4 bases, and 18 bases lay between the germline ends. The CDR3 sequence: CASSGAGHAIADTQYF. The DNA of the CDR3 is TGCGCCAGCAGTGGTGCCGGACACGCAATCGCAGATACGCAGTATTTT.

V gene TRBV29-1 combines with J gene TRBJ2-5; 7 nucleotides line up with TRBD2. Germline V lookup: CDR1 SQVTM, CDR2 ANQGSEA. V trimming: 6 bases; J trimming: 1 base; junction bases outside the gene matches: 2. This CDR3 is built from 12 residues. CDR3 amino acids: CSVGGGQETQYF. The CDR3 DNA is TGCAGCGTGGGGGGGGGCCAAGAGACCCAGTACTTC.

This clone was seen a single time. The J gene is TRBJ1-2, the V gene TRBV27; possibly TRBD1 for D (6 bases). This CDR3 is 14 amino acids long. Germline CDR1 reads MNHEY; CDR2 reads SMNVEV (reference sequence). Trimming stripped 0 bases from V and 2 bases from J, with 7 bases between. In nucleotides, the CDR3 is TGTGCCAGCAGTTTATCGGACAGCAACTATGGCTACACCTTC. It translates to CASSLSDSNYGYTF.

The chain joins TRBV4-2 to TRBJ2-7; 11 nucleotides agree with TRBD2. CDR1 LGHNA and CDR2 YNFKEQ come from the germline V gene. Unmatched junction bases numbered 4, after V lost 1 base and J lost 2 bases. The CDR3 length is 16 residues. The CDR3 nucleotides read TGTGCCAGCAGCCAAGCACTAGCGGGGGCCGCCTACGAGCAGTACTTC. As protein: CASSQALAGAAYEQYF.